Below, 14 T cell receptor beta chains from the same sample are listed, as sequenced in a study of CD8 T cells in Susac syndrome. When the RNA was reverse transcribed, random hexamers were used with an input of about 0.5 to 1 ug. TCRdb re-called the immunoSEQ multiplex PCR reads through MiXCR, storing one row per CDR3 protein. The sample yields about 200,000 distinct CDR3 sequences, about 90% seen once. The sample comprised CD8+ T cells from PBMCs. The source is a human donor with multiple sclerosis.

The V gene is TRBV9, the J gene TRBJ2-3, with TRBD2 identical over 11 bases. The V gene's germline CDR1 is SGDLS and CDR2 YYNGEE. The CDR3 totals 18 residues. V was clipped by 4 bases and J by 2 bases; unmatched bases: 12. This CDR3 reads CASSLPPGLAAFTDTQYF. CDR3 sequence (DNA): TGTGCCAGCAGCTTACCCCCGGGACTAGCGGCTTTCACAGATACGCAGTATTTT. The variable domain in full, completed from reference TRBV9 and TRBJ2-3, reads DSGVTQTPKHLITATGQRVTLRCSPRSGDLSVYWYQQSLDQGLQFLIQYYNGEERAKGNILERFSAQQFPDLHSELNLSSLELGDSALYFCASSLPPGLAAFTDTQYFGPGTRLTVL.

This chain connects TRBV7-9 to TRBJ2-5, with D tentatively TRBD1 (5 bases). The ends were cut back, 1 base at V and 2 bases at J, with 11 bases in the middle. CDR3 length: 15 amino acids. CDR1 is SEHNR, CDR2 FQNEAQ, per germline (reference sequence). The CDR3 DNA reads TGTGCCAGCAGCTTAGTGGGGCAGCCTCAAGAGACCCAGTACTTC. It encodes CASSLVGQPQETQYF.

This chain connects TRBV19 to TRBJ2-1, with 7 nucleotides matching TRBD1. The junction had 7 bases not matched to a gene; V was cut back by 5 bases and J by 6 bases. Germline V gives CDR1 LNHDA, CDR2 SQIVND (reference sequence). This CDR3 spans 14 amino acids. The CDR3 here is CASSWVGQPNEQFF. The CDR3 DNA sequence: TGTGCCAGTAGTTGGGTGGGACAGCCCAATGAGCAGTTCTTC.

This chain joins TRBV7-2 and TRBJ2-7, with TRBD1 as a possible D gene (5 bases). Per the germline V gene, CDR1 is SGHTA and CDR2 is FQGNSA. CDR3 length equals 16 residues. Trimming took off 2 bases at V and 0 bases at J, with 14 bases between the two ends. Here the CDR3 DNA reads TGTGCCAGCAGCTTAATGGGGCCCGACGGCTCCTACGAGCAGTACTTC. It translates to CASSLMGPDGSYEQYF.

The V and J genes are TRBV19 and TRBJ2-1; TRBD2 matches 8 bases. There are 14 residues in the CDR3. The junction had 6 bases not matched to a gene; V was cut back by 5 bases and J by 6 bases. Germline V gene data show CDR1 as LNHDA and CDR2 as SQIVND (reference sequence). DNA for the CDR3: TGTGCCAGTAGTGTGTCGGGGGGGCGCAATGAGCAGTTCTTC. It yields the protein CASSVSGGRNEQFF.

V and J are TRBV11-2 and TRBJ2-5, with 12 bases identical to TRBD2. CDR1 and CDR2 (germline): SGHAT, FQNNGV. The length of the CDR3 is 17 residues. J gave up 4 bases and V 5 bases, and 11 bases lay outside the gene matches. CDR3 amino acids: CASSLGLAGGPGETQYF. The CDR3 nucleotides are TGTGCCAGCAGCCTCGGTCTAGCGGGAGGGCCCGGAGAGACCCAGTACTTC. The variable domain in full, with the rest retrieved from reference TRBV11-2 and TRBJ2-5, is EAGVAQSPRYKIIEKRQSVAFWCNPISGHATLYWYQQILGQGPKLLIQFQNNGVVDDSQLPKDRFSAERLKGVDSTLKIQPAKLEDSAVYLCASSLGLAGGPGETQYFGPGTRLLVL.

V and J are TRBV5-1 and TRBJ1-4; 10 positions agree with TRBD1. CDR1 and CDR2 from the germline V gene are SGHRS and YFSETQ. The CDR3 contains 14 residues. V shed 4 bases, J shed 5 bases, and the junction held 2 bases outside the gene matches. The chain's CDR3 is CASSQDRGNEKLFF. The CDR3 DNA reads TGCGCCAGCAGCCAGGACAGGGGGAATGAAAAACTGTTTTTT. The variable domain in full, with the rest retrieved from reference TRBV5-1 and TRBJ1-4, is KAGVTQTPRYLIKTRGQQVTLSCSPISGHRSVSWYQQTPGQGLQFLFEYFSETQRNKGNFPGRFSGRQFSNSRSEMNVSTLELGDSALYLCASSQDRGNEKLFFGSGTQLSVL.

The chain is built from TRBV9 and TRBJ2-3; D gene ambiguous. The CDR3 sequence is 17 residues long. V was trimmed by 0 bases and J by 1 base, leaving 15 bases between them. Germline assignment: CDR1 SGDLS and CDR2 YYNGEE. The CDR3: CASSVAIGPRGTDTQYF. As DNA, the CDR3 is TGTGCCAGCAGCGTAGCAATTGGCCCCCGGGGCACAGATACGCAGTATTTT. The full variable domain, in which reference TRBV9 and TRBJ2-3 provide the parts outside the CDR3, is DSGVTQTPKHLITATGQRVTLRCSPRSGDLSVYWYQQSLDQGLQFLIQYYNGEERAKGNILERFSAQQFPDLHSELNLSSLELGDSALYFCASSVAIGPRGTDTQYFGPGTRLTVL.

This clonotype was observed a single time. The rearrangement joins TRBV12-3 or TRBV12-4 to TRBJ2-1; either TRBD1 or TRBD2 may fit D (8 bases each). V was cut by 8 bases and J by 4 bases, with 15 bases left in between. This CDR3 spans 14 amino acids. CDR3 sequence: CASQGAGGYNEQFF. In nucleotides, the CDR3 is TGTGCCAGCCAGGGGGCGGGGGGATACAATGAGCAGTTCTTC.

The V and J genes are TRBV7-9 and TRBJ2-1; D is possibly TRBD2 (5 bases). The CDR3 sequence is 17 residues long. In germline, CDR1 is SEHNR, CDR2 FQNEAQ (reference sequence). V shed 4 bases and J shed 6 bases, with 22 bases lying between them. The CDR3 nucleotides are TGTGCCAGCAGCTGGCCAACGACGGCCGGGCGGGTCAATGAGCAGTTCTTC. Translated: CASSWPTTAGRVNEQFF. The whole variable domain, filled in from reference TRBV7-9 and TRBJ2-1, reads DTGVSQNPRHKITKRGQNVTFRCDPISEHNRLYWYRQTLGQGPEFLTYFQNEAQLEKSRLLSDRFSAERPKGSFSTLEIQRTEQGDSAMYLCASSWPTTAGRVNEQFFGPGTRLTVL.

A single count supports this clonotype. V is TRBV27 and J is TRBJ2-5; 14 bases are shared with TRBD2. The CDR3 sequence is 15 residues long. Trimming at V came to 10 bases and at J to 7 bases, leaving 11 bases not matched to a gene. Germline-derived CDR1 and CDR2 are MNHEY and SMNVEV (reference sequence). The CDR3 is CATQGGLAGVGTQYF. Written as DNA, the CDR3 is TGTGCCACCCAAGGGGGACTAGCGGGGGTGGGGACCCAGTACTTC.

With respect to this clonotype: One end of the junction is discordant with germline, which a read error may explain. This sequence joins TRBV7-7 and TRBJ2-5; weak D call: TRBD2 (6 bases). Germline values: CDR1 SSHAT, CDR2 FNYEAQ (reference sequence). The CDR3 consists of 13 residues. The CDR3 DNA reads TGTGCTAGCAGCTCGGGACTCAAAGAGACCCAGTACTTC. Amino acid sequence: CASSSGLKETQYF.

CDR3 DNA: TGTGCCAGCAGCTTGCGCGGGAGGGGCACAGATACGCAGTATTTT. This encodes CASSLRGRGTDTQYF. J is TRBJ2-3 and V is TRBV5-4; 9 positions agree with TRBD2. The junction had 1 base not matched to a gene; V was cut back by 1 base and J by 1 base. In germline, CDR1 is SGHNT, CDR2 YYREEE (reference sequence). The CDR3 is made up of 15 amino acids.

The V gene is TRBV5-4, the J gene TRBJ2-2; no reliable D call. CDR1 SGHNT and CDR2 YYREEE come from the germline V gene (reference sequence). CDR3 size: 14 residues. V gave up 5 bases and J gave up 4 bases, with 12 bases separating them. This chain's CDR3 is CASSHTPGTGELFF. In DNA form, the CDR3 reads TGTGCCAGCAGTCATACACCGGGCACCGGGGAGCTGTTTTTT.